This is a list of T cell receptor beta chains from one sample in a study of cytomegalovirus exposure and HLA in healthy donors. The assay was immunoSEQ multiplex PCR, and TCRdb's table has in-frame clones only and misses some. The table has 150,000 to 200,000 clones, 80% to 85% seen once. The material sequenced was PBMCs. These receptors were obtained from a man aged 30-40 years in good health and CMV-seronegative. Each CDR3 is given with its conserved first and last residue. The D gene is left open where the match is weak. Not all rows give a size; the values are once, few, many and, for expanded clones, a class.

v_call	j_call	d_call	cdr3_length	clone_size	cdr3_aa	cdr3_nt
TRBV27	TRBJ2-7	.	14	.	CASSLIQGYYEQYF	TGTGCCAGCAGTTTAATCCAGGGGTACTACGAGCAGTACTTC
TRBV29-1	TRBJ1-1	TRBD1	10	.	CSVQGAEAFF	TGCAGCGTCCAGGGGGCTGAAGCTTTCTTT
TRBV7-8	TRBJ2-1	.	19	.	CASSLALALAWSSYNEQFF	TGTGCCAGCAGCTTAGCGCTGGCGCTAGCCTGGAGCTCCTACAATGAGCAGTTCTTC
TRBV7-3	TRBJ1-1	.	15	.	CASSPPGAGNTEAFF	TGTGCCAGCAGCCCCCCAGGGGCAGGGAACACTGAAGCTTTCTTT
TRBV5-6	TRBJ1-2	.	14	.	CASSVQGLGYGYTF	TGTGCCAGCAGCGTACAGGGTCTAGGCTATGGCTACACCTTC
TRBV27	TRBJ2-2	TRBD2	18	few	CASSSGLAGAANTGELFF	TGTGCCAGCAGTTCGGGACTAGCGGGGGCCGCGAACACCGGGGAGCTGTTTTTT
TRBV9	TRBJ2-7	TRBD2	15	.	CASSVAPGGGYEQYF	TGTGCCAGCAGCGTAGCCCCGGGAGGGGGCTACGAGCAGTACTTC
TRBV30	TRBJ2-4	.	11	few	CAWSVWESQYF	TGTGCCTGGAGTGTTTGGGAGTCACAGTACTTC
TRBV28	TRBJ1-5	.	16	once	CASSLSIQYSNQPQHF	TGTGCCAGCAGTTTAAGTATACAATATAGCAATCAGCCCCAGCATTTT
TRBV6-6	TRBJ2-6	.	15	.	CASSPVGAGANVLTF	TGTGCCAGCAGCCCAGTGGGGGCCGGGGCCAACGTCCTGACTTTC
TRBV29-1	TRBJ2-2	.	13	.	CSVDKGNTGELFF	TGCAGCGTGGACAAGGGGAACACCGGGGAGCTGTTTTTT
TRBV14	TRBJ2-7	.	12	once	CASSQDLARQYF	TGTGCCAGCAGCCAAGATTTAGCGCGGCAGTACTTC
TRBV5-1	TRBJ2-2	TRBD1	15	.	CASSLNRGRTGELFF	TGCGCCAGCAGCTTAAACAGGGGGAGAACCGGGGAGCTGTTTTTT
TRBV7-9	TRBJ2-3	TRBD2	16	few	CASRQTRGGSGDTQYF	TGTGCCAGCAGGCAAACCCGGGGGGGCAGCGGAGATACGCAGTATTTT
TRBV7-8	TRBJ2-3	TRBD1	16	.	CASSLDRGGGTDTQYF	TGTGCCAGCAGCTTAGACAGGGGCGGAGGAACAGATACGCAGTATTTT
TRBV15	TRBJ2-2	.	15	.	CATSSGNRDTGELFF	TGTGCCACCAGCAGCGGCAACAGGGACACCGGGGAGCTGTTTTTT
TRBV7-9	TRBJ2-1	.	14	.	CASSFLVLYNEQFF	TGTGCCAGCAGCTTTCTAGTTCTCTACAATGAGCAGTTCTTC
TRBV28	TRBJ1-3	.	16	.	CASSQWTDHSGNTIYF	TGTGCCAGCAGTCAATGGACAGACCACTCTGGAAACACCATATATTTT
TRBV28	TRBJ2-7	TRBD1	15	.	CASRSFGTGNREQYF	TGTGCCAGCAGGTCTTTTGGGACAGGGAATCGAGAGCAGTACTTC
TRBV5-6	TRBJ2-7	.	14	.	CASSLPRTPYEQYF	TGTGCCAGCAGCTTGCCTCGAACACCGTACGAGCAGTACTTC
TRBV10-3	TRBJ2-2	TRBD1	16	few	CAIVRGRGQNTGELFF	TGTGCCATCGTCAGAGGCAGGGGGCAGAACACCGGGGAGCTGTTTTTT
TRBV25-1	TRBJ2-1	.	17	.	CASSEVLAMSSYNEQFF	TGTGCCAGCAGTGAAGTCTTAGCGATGAGCTCCTACAATGAGCAGTTCTTC
TRBV6-8	TRBJ2-5	TRBD2	15	once	CASSYGASGQETQYF	TGTGCCAGCAGTTACGGGGCTAGCGGACAAGAGACCCAGTACTTC
TRBV7-9	TRBJ1-1	.	16	.	CASDGGAGGLNTEAFF	TGTGCCAGCGATGGGGGGGCCGGTGGATTGAACACTGAAGCTTTCTTT
TRBV14	TRBJ2-5	.	15	.	CASSQDLGQVREQYF	TGTGCCAGCAGCCAAGACTTAGGACAAGTACGAGAGCAGTACTTC
TRBV6-5	TRBJ2-7	TRBD1	13	few	CASSETDRNKQYF	TGTGCCAGCAGTGAGACGGACAGGAATAAGCAGTACTTC
TRBV6-5	TRBJ1-2	.	16	.	CASSWIRDMARGGYTF	TGTGCCAGCAGTTGGATCCGGGACATGGCTCGAGGTGGCTACACCTTC
TRBV4-1	TRBJ2-3	TRBD2	14	.	CASSQGAGEDTQYF	TGCGCCAGCAGCCAAGGTGCGGGAGAAGATACGCAGTATTTT
TRBV30	TRBJ2-2	TRBD2	16	.	CAWRTSGRSVTGELFF	TGTGCCTGGCGGACTAGCGGGAGAAGTGTGACCGGGGAGCTGTTTTTT
TRBV10-3	TRBJ1-2	TRBD1	14	.	CATNPGQMDYGYTF	TGTGCCACGAATCCGGGACAGATGGACTATGGCTACACCTTC
TRBV19	TRBJ1-5	TRBD1	15	.	CASSKPGQGNQPQHF	TGTGCCAGTAGTAAACCGGGACAGGGCAATCAGCCCCAGCATTTT
TRBV6-5	TRBJ1-6	TRBD1	14	once	CASRDGTGNSPLHF	TGTGCCAGCAGGGACGGGACAGGGAATTCACCCCTCCACTTT
TRBV18	TRBJ1-5	.	16	.	CASSPLPVTSNQPQHF	TGTGCCAGCTCACCGCTGCCAGTAACTAGCAATCAGCCCCAGCATTTT
TRBV10-2	TRBJ2-2	TRBD2	16	.	CASSLTSGTNTGELFF	TGCGCCAGCAGTCTGACTAGCGGCACGAACACCGGGGAGCTGTTTTTT
TRBV7-9	TRBJ2-3	TRBD2	19	.	CASSLERTSGGAITDTQYF	TGTGCCAGCAGCTTAGAGCGGACTAGCGGGGGGGCGATCACAGATACGCAGTATTTT
TRBV5-1	TRBJ2-7	TRBD2	14	.	CASSLLAGRDEQYF	TGCGCCAGCAGCTTGTTAGCGGGGCGCGACGAGCAGTACTTC
TRBV5-1	TRBJ2-3	.	14	.	CASSPGGVSDTQYF	TGCGCCAGCAGCCCGGGCGGGGTCTCAGATACGCAGTATTTT